Below, 2 T cell receptor beta chains from the same sample are listed, as sequenced in a study of cytomegalovirus exposure and HLA in healthy donors. The PCR contained 60 Vbeta and 13 Jbeta primers. Using immunoSEQ multiplex PCR, the repertoire was profiled, and TCRdb retains in-frame clones only, with some absent. The table has some 150,000 clones, roughly three quarters seen once. The sequencing sample was made of PBMCs. The receptor set was obtained from a male donor in good health and CMV-seronegative.

This clone was counted a single time. The chain carries TRBV21-1 and TRBJ1-5; TRBD1 reflects the table's D call only, with no check against the DNA. TRBV21-1 is marked as a pseudogene. This CDR3 has 12 residues. The CDR3 DNA reads TGTGCCAGAGGACAGGGCAATCAGCCCCAGCATTTT. Its translation is CARGQGNQPQHF.

The CDR3 here is CASSLGTGEVGYTF. The DNA for the CDR3 is TGCGCCAGCAGCTTGGGAACCGGAGAGGTTGGCTACACCTTC. The J gene is TRBJ1-2, the V gene TRBV5-1; D gene ambiguous. Germline values: CDR1 SGHRS, CDR2 YFSETQ. This CDR3 is 14 amino acids long. V shed 0 bases and J shed 7 bases, with 13 bases lying between them.